What follows are 20 T cell receptor beta chains derived from one specimen sequenced in a study of blood T cell repertoires in COVID-19. Using immunoSEQ multiplex PCR, the repertoire was profiled, and TCRdb retains in-frame clones only, with some absent. The data contain under 500,000 clones, roughly nine tenths of them singletons. The sample consisted of PBMCs or T cells enriched from blood (not recorded which). All receptors come from a man under 40 who had recovered from COVID-19.

The J gene is TRBJ1-6, the V gene TRBV5-5, with 11 bases matching TRBD1. V trimming: 6 bases; J trimming: 10 bases; junction bases outside the gene matches: 12. CDR1 SGHKS and CDR2 YYEKEE come from the germline V gene (reference sequence). The CDR3 is 16 amino acids. The CDR3 DNA reads as TGTGCCAGCAACATCCTCGGGACAGGGGGTGGGTCACCCCTCCACTTT. Translated: CASNILGTGGGSPLHF.

The gene calls are TRBV15 and TRBJ2-1, with D perhaps matching TRBD2 (6 bases). The V gene's germline CDR1 is LNHNV and CDR2 YYDKDF (reference sequence). The CDR3 contains 15 residues. V lost 1 base and J lost 8, with 15 bases in between. CDR3 loop: CATSRVSGGVHEQFF. The CDR3 coding sequence is TGTGCCACCAGCAGAGTCTCTGGAGGGGTTCATGAGCAGTTCTTC.

The chain carries TRBV9 and TRBJ1-2; no reliable D call. From germline, CDR1 is SGDLS and CDR2 YYNGEE. Trimming shortened V by 2 bases and J by 0 bases, and 8 bases separated the two germline ends. This CDR3 spans 14 amino acids. The CDR3 sequence: CASSVGTSNYGYTF. DNA for the CDR3: TGTGCCAGCAGCGTCGGTACCTCTAACTATGGCTACACCTTC.

Note on this clone: No DNA is shown, since the ends of the CDR3 on it are uncertain; the CDR3 is the one TCRdb lists. The chain has TRBV3-1 (or the pseudogene TRBV3-2) and TRBJ2-1; the table gives TRBD2 as D, unverified against the DNA. CDR1 and CDR2 (germline): LGHDT, YNNKEL (reference sequence). The CDR3 comprises 15 residues, both ends counted. CDR3 sequence reads: CASSLSLDGVNEQFF.

The chain uses TRBV2 and TRBJ1-2; D is unclear. Trimming stripped 8 bases from V and 4 bases from J, with 17 bases between. Germline V lookup: CDR1 SNHLY, CDR2 FYNNEI. The CDR3 has 14 residues. CDR3 coding DNA: TGTGCCAGCGCGTTCTTTTCAGGCACCTATGGCTACACCTTC. Amino acids: CASAFFSGTYGYTF.

The count of this clone is one. This chain links TRBV7-9 with TRBJ2-7; 12 nucleotides match TRBD1. The CDR3 is made up of 16 amino acids. The junction had 9 bases not matched to a gene; V was cut back by 7 bases and J by 2 bases. Germline CDR1 SEHNR, CDR2 FQNEAQ (reference sequence). The CDR3 DNA follows: TGTGCCAGCACCCCCGAGGGACAGGGGGCAACCTACGAGCAGTACTTC. Translated, it gives CASTPEGQGATYEQYF.

V usage is TRBV29-1 and J usage is TRBJ2-7, with unresolved D. Germline assignment: CDR1 SQVTM and CDR2 ANQGSEA. V was pared by 2 bases and J by 6 bases, with 11 bases between. The CDR3 runs to 12 residues. The CDR3 is CSVESRSGEQYF. In DNA form, the CDR3 reads TGCAGCGTTGAATCACGCAGTGGCGAGCAGTACTTC.

As to this clone: Other DNA variants within this sample encode the same CDR3. The chain is built from TRBV28 and TRBJ2-1; 12 bases agree with TRBD2. V was pared by 6 bases and J by 4 bases, with 7 bases of the junction left unmatched. The germline gives CDR1 MDHEN, CDR2 SYDVKM. The CDR3 covers 16 residues. CDR3 in DNA: TGTGCCAGCAGGCCTTCTGGGACTAGCGGGTACAATGAGCAGTTCTTC. Protein: CASRPSGTSGYNEQFF.

The J gene is TRBJ1-2, the V gene TRBV7-9; 9 bases are shared with TRBD1. V trimming: 4 bases; J trimming: 1 base; junction bases outside the gene matches: 4. The germline CDR1 and CDR2 sequences are SEHNR and FQNEAQ (reference sequence). The CDR3 is 15 amino acids. DNA for the CDR3: TGTGCCAGCAGCTCGGGACAGGGCCTTAACTATGGCTACACCTTC. Translation gives CASSSGQGLNYGYTF.

This rearrangement joins TRBV6-5 to TRBJ1-1, with D possibly TRBD1 on 6 matching bases. Germline lookup yields CDR1 MNHEY and CDR2 SVGAGI. The CDR3 is 14 amino acids. Trimming took 4 bases from V and 3 from J, leaving 12 bases between them. CDR3: CASSLRGFDTEAFF. CDR3 DNA sequence: TGTGCCAGCAGTTTAAGGGGGTTTGACACTGAAGCTTTCTTT.

The gene calls are TRBV3-1 (or the pseudogene TRBV3-2) and TRBJ2-2; TRBD1 agrees at 12 bases. Looked up from germline, CDR1 is LGHDT and CDR2 is YNNKEL (reference sequence). The CDR3 sequence is 16 residues long. V was clipped by 5 bases and J by 5 bases; unmatched bases: 6. In DNA form, the CDR3 reads TGTGCCAGCAGCTCCGGGACAGGGGGCCAAACCGGGGAGCTGTTTTTT. Amino acids: CASSSGTGGQTGELFF.

CDR3 coding DNA: TGTGCCACCAGCAGAGATTCGTGGGCAGAAGCTTTCTTT. The encoded protein is CATSRDSWAEAFF. The V and J genes are TRBV15 and TRBJ1-1; D remains ambiguous. V was trimmed by 0 bases and J by 8 bases, leaving 10 bases between them. The CDR3 sequence is 13 residues long. CDR1 and CDR2 (germline): LNHNV, YYDKDF (reference sequence).

This chain joins TRBV20-1 and TRBJ2-7; 10 positions match TRBD2. There are 13 residues in the CDR3. Germline lookup yields CDR1 DFQATT and CDR2 SNEGSKA (reference sequence). J lost 7 bases, V lost 3 bases, and 6 bases had no gene match. For the CDR3, the DNA is TGCAGTGCTAGTCCTAGCGGGGGCTTTGAGCAGTACTTC. Amino acid sequence: CSASPSGGFEQYF.

The chain is built from TRBV11-2 and TRBJ1-2, with D perhaps TRBD1 (6 bases). The CDR3 spans 15 residues. Trimming shortened V by 1 base and J by 2 bases, and 11 bases separated the two germline ends. The germline V gene has CDR1 SGHAT and CDR2 FQNNGV. This CDR3 reads CASSLATGPNYGYTF. The CDR3 bases are TGTGCCAGCAGCTTAGCGACAGGACCCAACTATGGCTACACCTTC.

The CDR3: CASRSGPGAGEQFF. CDR3 DNA sequence: TGCGCCAGCAGGTCGGGACCAGGGGCCGGTGAGCAGTTCTTC. The chain has TRBV5-1 and TRBJ2-1, with D perhaps TRBD1 (6 bases). Trimming left V 5 bases short and J 9 bases short, with 18 bases between. The germline V gene encodes CDR1 SGHRS and CDR2 YFSETQ. This CDR3 comprises 14 residues.

This chain connects TRBV2 to TRBJ1-1; weak D call: TRBD1 (5 bases). V lost 3 bases to trimming and J lost 4 bases, with 6 bases between them. CDR1 and CDR2 (germline): SNHLY, FYNNEI. This CDR3 comprises 12 residues. CDR3 in DNA: TGTGCCAGCAGTGACGACAGCACTGAAGCTTTCTTT. This translates into CASSDDSTEAFF.

This rearrangement joins TRBV7-9 to TRBJ2-2; perhaps TRBD1 as D (6 bases). Germline values: CDR1 SEHNR, CDR2 FQNEAQ (reference sequence). V gave up 7 bases and J gave up 0 bases, with 18 bases separating them. This CDR3 is 17 amino acids long. Here the CDR3 DNA reads TGTGCCAGCACAAGGGGTAGGGGGAGCGCGAACACCGGGGAGCTGTTTTTT. The encoded protein is CASTRGRGSANTGELFF.

The J gene is TRBJ1-5, the V gene TRBV12-2; the table gives TRBD1 as D, unverified against the DNA. TRBV12-2 is termed a pseudogene. The CDR3 loop spans 16 amino acids. CDR3 coding DNA: TGTGCAAGTCGCTACCGAGCAGGGGGTAGCAATCAGCCCCAGCATTTT. Its translation: CASRYRAGGSNQPQHF.

A single count supports this clone. The chain uses TRBV6-5 and TRBJ1-5, with a tentative D call TRBD1 (6 bases). Germline V gene sequence: CDR1 MNHEY, CDR2 SVGAGI. The ends were cut back, 9 bases at V and 2 bases at J, with 17 bases in the middle. CDR3 size: 15 residues. In DNA, the CDR3 is TGTGCCAGTAAAAGGGGGGGAAGCGGCAATCAGCCCCAGCATTTT. Translated: CASKRGGSGNQPQHF.

The chain employs TRBV27 and TRBJ1-2, with D perhaps TRBD1 (6 bases). The germline V and J ends were trimmed by 2 bases and 3 bases, with 13 bases remaining between them. The CDR3 extends over 15 amino acids. CDR1 and CDR2 from the germline V gene are MNHEY and SMNVEV (reference sequence). CDR3 residues: CASSLMGQAHYGYTF. The CDR3 nucleotides read TGTGCCAGCAGTTTAATGGGACAAGCACACTATGGCTACACCTTC.